Following are 17 T cell receptor beta chains from one sample sequenced in a study of blood T cell repertoires in COVID-19. The method was immunoSEQ multiplex PCR; TCRdb's version includes in-frame clones alone and lacks a portion of them. The top ten hold around 2.8% of the sample, which has 270,000 or so clones, 80% to 95% seen once. Material for sequencing was PBMCs or T cells enriched from blood (not recorded which). The receptors here all came from a man in his forties who had been exposed to COVID-19.

The chain carries TRBV11-3 and TRBJ1-3, with 7 bases lining up with TRBD1. The V gene's germline CDR1 is SGHNT and CDR2 YENEEA. This CDR3 contains 16 residues. V lost 3 bases and J lost 0; bases outside the gene matches: 5. DNA of the CDR3: TGTGCCAGCAGCTTGTCCGGGACAGTCTCTGGAAACACCATATATTTT. Its protein is CASSLSGTVSGNTIYF.

This clone was counted a single time. The rearrangement joins TRBV7-6 to TRBJ2-5; D is perhaps TRBD1 (6 bases). Germline loops: CDR1 SGHVS, CDR2 FNYEAQ. V lost 1 base to trimming and J lost 1 base, with 13 bases between them. The CDR3 totals 16 residues. CDR3 sequence: CASSLGPDRSQETQYF. The DNA for the CDR3 is TGTGCCAGCAGCTTAGGTCCCGACAGGAGCCAAGAGACCCAGTACTTC. Full variable domain (rest looked up from reference TRBV7-6 and TRBJ2-5): GAGVSQSPRYKVTKRGQDVALRCDPISGHVSLYWYRQALGQGPEFLTYFNYEAQQDKSGLPNDRFSAERPEGSISTLTIQRTEQRDSAMYRCASSLGPDRSQETQYFGPGTRLLVL.

The chain couples TRBV4-3 to TRBJ2-1, with a weak D call TRBD1 (5 bases). V was pared by 1 base and J by 8 bases, with 9 bases between. CDR1 and CDR2 from the germline V gene are LGHNA and YSLEER. CDR3 size: 13 residues. CDR3 region: CASSQVGADEQFF. The CDR3 nucleotides are TGCGCCAGCAGCCAAGTTGGGGCGGATGAGCAGTTCTTC.

This rearrangement joins TRBV6-5 to TRBJ2-7; TRBD1 matches at 8 bases. The CDR3 runs 12 residues. V lost 8 bases to trimming and J lost 2 bases; unmatched junction nucleotides: 2. CDR1 is MNHEY, CDR2 SVGAGI, per germline. CDR3 sequence: CASGQGPYEQYF. CDR3 nucleotides: TGTGCCAGCGGACAGGGACCCTACGAGCAGTACTTC.

This chain joins TRBV6-5 and TRBJ2-5, with 12 bases lining up with TRBD2. This CDR3 contains 15 residues. With V trimmed by 2 bases and J by 5 bases, 3 bases remained unmatched. The germline gives CDR1 MNHEY, CDR2 SVGAGI. The CDR3 loop reads CASSYTTSGSETQYF. The DNA for the CDR3 is TGTGCCAGCAGTTACACGACTAGCGGGAGTGAGACCCAGTACTTC.

CDR3 sequence reads: CASSEDRGRREKLFF. The CDR3 nucleotides are TGTGCCAGCAGTGAAGACAGGGGCCGTCGAGAAAAACTGTTTTTT. The chain employs TRBV6-4 and TRBJ1-4; 8 bases line up with TRBD1. CDR3 length: 15 residues. The trim removed 3 bases at V and 8 bases at J, leaving 8 bases unmatched. Germline loops: CDR1 MRHNA, CDR2 SNTAGT.

The genes are TRBV7-2 and TRBJ2-5; 10 bases are shared with TRBD2. This CDR3 has 17 residues. The J segment lost 6 bases and the V segment lost 3 bases, leaving 13 bases of the junction unmatched. Germline-derived CDR1 and CDR2 are SGHTA and FQGNSA. The CDR3 sequence is CASSLRTSGSPRKTQYF. DNA for the CDR3: TGTGCCAGCAGCTTGAGGACTAGCGGTTCCCCGCGGAAGACCCAGTACTTC.

V is TRBV28 and J is TRBJ1-1; D may be TRBD1 (6 bases). The germline CDR1 and CDR2 sequences are MDHEN and SYDVKM. V shed 5 bases and J shed 2 bases, with 12 bases lying between them. The CDR3 is 14 amino acids. The CDR3 loop reads CASSVPGHNTEAFF. In DNA, the CDR3 is TGTGCCAGCAGTGTACCGGGACATAACACTGAAGCTTTCTTT.

The CDR3 coding sequence is TGTGCCAGCAGTGATCAGGCCCCGGTCGTCGGTGAGCAGTTCTTC. Its translation is CASSDQAPVVGEQFF. The V gene is TRBV6-1, the J gene TRBJ2-1; no definite D call. Germline assignment: CDR1 MNHNS and CDR2 SASEGT. There are 15 residues in the CDR3. V lost 3 bases and J lost 9, with 18 bases in between.

The chain employs TRBV7-9 and TRBJ1-4; TRBD1 might be the D (5 bases). In germline, CDR1 is SEHNR, CDR2 FQNEAQ (reference sequence). The CDR3 has 15 amino acids. V gave up 2 bases and J gave up 7 bases, with 14 bases separating them. CDR3 in amino acids: CASSLYGGEVEKLFF. In DNA, the CDR3 is TGTGCCAGCAGCTTATACGGGGGTGAAGTTGAAAAACTGTTTTTT.

The chain links TRBV6-1 to TRBJ2-1, with 11 bases matching TRBD2. The CDR3 length is 15 residues. Germline assignment: CDR1 MNHNS and CDR2 SASEGT. V shed 2 bases and J 10 bases; nucleotides not matched to a gene: 7. CDR3 sequence reads: CASSELAGGLREQFF. In nucleotides, the CDR3 is TGTGCCAGCAGTGAACTAGCGGGAGGCCTGAGAGAGCAGTTCTTC.

The gene calls are TRBV24-1 and TRBJ1-2; 10 bases fit TRBD1. CDR1 and CDR2 from the germline V gene are KGHDR and SFDVKD. The V gene end was trimmed by 9 bases and the J gene end by 7 bases; junction bases not matched to a gene: 7. CDR3 size: 13 residues. CDR3 sequence: CATGAGQGGGYTF. The CDR3 DNA is TGTGCCACCGGCGCTGGACAGGGGGGTGGCTACACCTTC.

The DNA of the CDR3 is TGTGCCAGTAGTCCTACGCGTGGACAGGAGAGCTACGAGCAGTACTTC. Amino acid sequence: CASSPTRGQESYEQYF. The chain couples TRBV19 to TRBJ2-7; TRBD1 aligns across 7 bases. CDR3 size: 16 residues. Losses at the gene ends were 5 bases for V and 3 bases for J; bases not matched to a gene: 13. Germline V gives CDR1 LNHDA, CDR2 SQIVND (reference sequence).

The V gene is TRBV11-2, the J gene TRBJ2-1; D remains unclear. Germline loops: CDR1 SGHAT, CDR2 FQNNGV. The germline V and J ends were trimmed by 8 bases and 5 bases, with 10 bases remaining between them. The CDR3 is 12 amino acids. As DNA, the CDR3 is TGTGCCAGCTCAGAACCCGACAATGAGCAGTTCTTC. Protein sequence: CASSEPDNEQFF.

This clone was seen just once. The rearrangement uses TRBV20-1 and TRBJ2-1; the D is unclear. The CDR3 is 14 amino acids. V was trimmed by 7 bases and J by 0 bases, leaving 13 bases between them. From germline, CDR1 is DFQATT and CDR2 SNEGSKA (reference sequence). Here the CDR3 DNA reads TGCAGTGTTAGTCGTGGGCCCTCCTACAATGAGCAGTTCTTC. This encodes CSVSRGPSYNEQFF.

The rearrangement joins TRBV6-5 to TRBJ2-7; 14 bases align to TRBD2. The trim removed 6 bases at V and 6 bases at J, leaving 4 bases unmatched. This CDR3 has 14 residues. Germline CDR1 MNHEY, CDR2 SVGAGI. The CDR3 DNA is TGTGCCAGCAGCGGACTAGCGGGAGGTAGCGAGCAGTACTTC. Protein sequence: CASSGLAGGSEQYF.

This chain links TRBV18 with TRBJ1-4, with a tentative D call TRBD1 (6 bases). Trimming shortened V by 0 bases and J by 11 bases, and 16 bases separated the two germline ends. The length of the CDR3 is 15 residues. Germline CDR1 reads KGHSH; CDR2 reads LQKENI. DNA for the CDR3: TGTGCCAGCTCACCACCGGCAGGGGCTGGGGTGAAACTGTTTTTT. Protein sequence: CASSPPAGAGVKLFF.